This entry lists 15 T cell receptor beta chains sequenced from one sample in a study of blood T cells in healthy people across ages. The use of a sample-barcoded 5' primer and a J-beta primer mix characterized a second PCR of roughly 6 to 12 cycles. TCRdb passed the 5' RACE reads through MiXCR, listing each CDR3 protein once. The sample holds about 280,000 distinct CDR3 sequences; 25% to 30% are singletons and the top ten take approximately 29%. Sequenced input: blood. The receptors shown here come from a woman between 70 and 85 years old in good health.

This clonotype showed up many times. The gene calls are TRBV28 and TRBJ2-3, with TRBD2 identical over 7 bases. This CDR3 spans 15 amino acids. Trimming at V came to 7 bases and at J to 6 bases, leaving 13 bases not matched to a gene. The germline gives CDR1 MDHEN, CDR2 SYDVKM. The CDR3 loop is CASIPWGGSSDTQYF. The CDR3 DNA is TGTGCCAGCATCCCATGGGGCGGGAGTTCGGATACGCAGTATTTT.

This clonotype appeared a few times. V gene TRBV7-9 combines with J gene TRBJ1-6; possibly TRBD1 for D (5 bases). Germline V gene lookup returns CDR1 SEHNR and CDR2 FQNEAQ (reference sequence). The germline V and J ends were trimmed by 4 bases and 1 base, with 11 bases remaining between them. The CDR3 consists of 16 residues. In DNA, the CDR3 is TGTGCCAGCAGCTCGTCCAGGGCATCCTATAATTCACCCCTCCACTTT. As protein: CASSSSRASYNSPLHF.

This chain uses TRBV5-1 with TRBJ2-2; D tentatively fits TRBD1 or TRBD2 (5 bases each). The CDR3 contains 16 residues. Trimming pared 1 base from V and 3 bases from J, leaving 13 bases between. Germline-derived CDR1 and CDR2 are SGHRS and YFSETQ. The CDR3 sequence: CASSLPGPADTGELFF. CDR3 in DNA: TGCGCCAGCAGCTTGCCGGGGCCGGCGGACACCGGGGAGCTGTTTTTT.

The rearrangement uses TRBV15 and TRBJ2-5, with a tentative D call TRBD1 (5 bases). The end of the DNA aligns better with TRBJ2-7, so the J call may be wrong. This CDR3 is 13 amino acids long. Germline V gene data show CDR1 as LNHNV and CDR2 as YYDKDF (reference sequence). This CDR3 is CATRPQGGYEQYF. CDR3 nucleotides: TGTGCCACCCGACCGCAGGGTGGTTACGAGCAGTACTTC.

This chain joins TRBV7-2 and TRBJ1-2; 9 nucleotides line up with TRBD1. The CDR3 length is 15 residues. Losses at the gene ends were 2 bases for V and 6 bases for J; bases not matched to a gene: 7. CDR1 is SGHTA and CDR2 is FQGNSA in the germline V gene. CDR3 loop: CASSLLRTGVDGYTF. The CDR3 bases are TGTGCCAGCAGCTTACTTCGGACAGGGGTCGATGGCTACACCTTC.

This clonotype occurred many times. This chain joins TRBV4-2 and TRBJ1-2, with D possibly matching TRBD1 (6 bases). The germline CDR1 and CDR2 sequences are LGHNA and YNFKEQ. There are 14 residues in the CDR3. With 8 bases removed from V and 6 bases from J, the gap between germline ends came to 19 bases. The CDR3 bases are TGTGCCAGCTGCCTGGTTGGGACATTGGATGGCTACACCTTC. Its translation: CASCLVGTLDGYTF.

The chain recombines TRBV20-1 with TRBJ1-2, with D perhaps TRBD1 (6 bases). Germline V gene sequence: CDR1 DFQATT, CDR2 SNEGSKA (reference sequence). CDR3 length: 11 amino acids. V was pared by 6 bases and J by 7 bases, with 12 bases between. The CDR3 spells CSAAKGVGYTF. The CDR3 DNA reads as TGCAGTGCGGCAAAGGGGGTTGGCTACACCTTC.

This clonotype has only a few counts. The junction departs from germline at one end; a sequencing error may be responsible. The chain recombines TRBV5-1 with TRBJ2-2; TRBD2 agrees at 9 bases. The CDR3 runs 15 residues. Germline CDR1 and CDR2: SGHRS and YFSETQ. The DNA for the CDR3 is TGCGCCGGCAGCTTTTTAGCGGGAGACACCGGGGAGCTGTTTTTT. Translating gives CAGSFLAGDTGELFF.

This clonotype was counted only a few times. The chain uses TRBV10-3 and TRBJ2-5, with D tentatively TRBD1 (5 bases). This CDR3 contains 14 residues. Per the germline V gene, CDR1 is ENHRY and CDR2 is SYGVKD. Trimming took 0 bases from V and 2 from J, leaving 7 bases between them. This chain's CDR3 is CAISESKGQETQYF. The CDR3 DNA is TGTGCCATCAGTGAGTCGAAGGGGCAAGAGACCCAGTACTTC.

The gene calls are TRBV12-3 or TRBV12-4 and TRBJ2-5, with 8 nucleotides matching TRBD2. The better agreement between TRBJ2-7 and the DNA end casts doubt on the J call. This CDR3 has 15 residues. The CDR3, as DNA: TGTGCCAGCAGTTTCTTAAGCGGGGGAGCCTACGAGCAGTACTTC. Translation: CASSFLSGGAYEQYF.

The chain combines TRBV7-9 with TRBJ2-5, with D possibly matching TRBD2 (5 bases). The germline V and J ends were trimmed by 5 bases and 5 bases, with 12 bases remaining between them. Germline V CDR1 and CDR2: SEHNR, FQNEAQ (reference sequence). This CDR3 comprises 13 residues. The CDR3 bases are TGTGCCAGCAGCGAACGGGGAGTGGAGACCCAGTACTTC. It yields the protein CASSERGVETQYF.

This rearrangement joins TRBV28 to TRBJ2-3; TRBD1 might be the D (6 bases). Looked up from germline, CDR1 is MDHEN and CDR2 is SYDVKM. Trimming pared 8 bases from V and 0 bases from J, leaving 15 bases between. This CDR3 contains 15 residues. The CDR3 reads CASGPTGPSTDTQYF. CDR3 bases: TGTGCCAGCGGACCGACAGGCCCTAGCACAGATACGCAGTATTTT.

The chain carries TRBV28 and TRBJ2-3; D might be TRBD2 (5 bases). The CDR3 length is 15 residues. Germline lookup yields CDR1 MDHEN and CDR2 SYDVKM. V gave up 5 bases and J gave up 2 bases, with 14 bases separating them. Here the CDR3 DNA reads TGTGCCAGCAGTGCCTTAGGAGGCCTCACAGATACGCAGTATTTT. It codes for CASSALGGLTDTQYF.

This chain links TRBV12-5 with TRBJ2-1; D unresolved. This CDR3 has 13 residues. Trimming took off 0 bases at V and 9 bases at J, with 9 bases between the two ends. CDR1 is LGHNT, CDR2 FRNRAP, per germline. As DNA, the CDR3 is TGTGCTAGTGGTTTGGTAACGACGAGTGAGCAGTTCTTC. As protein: CASGLVTTSEQFF.

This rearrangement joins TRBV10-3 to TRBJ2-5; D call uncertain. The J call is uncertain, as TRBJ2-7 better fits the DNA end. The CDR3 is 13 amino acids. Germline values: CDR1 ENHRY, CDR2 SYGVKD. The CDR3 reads CAISESSSYEQYF. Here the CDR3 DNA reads TGTGCCATCAGTGAGTCGAGCTCCTACGAGCAGTACTTC.